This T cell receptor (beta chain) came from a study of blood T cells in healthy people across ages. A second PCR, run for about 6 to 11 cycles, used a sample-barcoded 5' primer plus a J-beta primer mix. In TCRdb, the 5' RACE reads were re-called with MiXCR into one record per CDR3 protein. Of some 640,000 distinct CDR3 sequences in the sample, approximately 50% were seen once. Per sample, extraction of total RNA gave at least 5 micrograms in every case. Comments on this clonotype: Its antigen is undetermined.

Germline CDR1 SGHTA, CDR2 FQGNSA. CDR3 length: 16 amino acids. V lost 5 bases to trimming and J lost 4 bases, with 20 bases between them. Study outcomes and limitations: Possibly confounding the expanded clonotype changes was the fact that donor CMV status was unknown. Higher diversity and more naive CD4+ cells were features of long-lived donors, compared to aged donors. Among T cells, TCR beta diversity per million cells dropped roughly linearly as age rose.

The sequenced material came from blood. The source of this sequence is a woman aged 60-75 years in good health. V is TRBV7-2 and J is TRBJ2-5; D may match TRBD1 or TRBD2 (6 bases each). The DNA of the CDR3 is TGTGCCAGCAGCCCAGGGACTCGTCGAGGGGGAGAGACCCAGTACTTC. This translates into CASSPGTRRGGETQYF.